These 30 T cell receptor beta chains were all obtained from the same sample, sequenced in a study of tumor-infiltrating lymphocytes in primary liver carcinoma. Constant-region priming of roughly 500 ng total RNA yielded TCR beta cDNA. TCR beta libraries came from three nested multiplex PCR rounds using slightly modified ARM-PCR. The two initial PCR rounds, around 11 cycles each, used TRBV1-TRBV30 forward and C-beta reverse primers. TCRdb re-derived calls from the multiplex PCR reads in MiXCR, one entry per CDR3 protein. The table shows 85,000 to 100,000 distinct CDR3 sequences, with roughly 70% occurring only once. Investigators took RNA and DNA out together from roughly 21-30 mg of unsorted bulk tissue. Sample: tumor-adjacent normal liver tissue. The receptor set was obtained from a man in his forties with primary liver carcinoma and hepatitis B virus infection.

The chain joins TRBV25-1 to TRBJ2-1, with D hard to call. This CDR3 has 14 amino acids. The germline V gene encodes CDR1 MGHDK and CDR2 SYGVNS. V was clipped by 7 bases and J by 5 bases, with 15 bases between them. Written as DNA, the CDR3 is TGTGCCAGCACTTCGAGGCAGGACGACAATGAGCAGTTCTTC. Its protein product is CASTSRQDDNEQFF.

This clonotype was detected ten times or more. This chain links TRBV4-1 with TRBJ2-4, with D possibly TRBD1 on 6 matching bases. Germline-derived CDR1 and CDR2 are MGHRA and YSYEKL. CDR3 length: 18 residues. The V end lost 0 bases, the J end lost 0 bases, and 15 bases lay between the germline ends. The CDR3 DNA is TGCGCCAGCAGCCAAGATTGGGGGCCATCACTAGCCAAAAACATTCAGTACTTC. Its translation: CASSQDWGPSLAKNIQYF.

Of note for this clonotype: Germline and junction disagree at one end, which may indicate a read error. The gene calls are TRBV11-2 and TRBJ2-1; D is perhaps TRBD1 (5 bases). This CDR3 is built from 13 residues. Germline V lookup: CDR1 SGHAT, CDR2 FQNNGV. For the CDR3, the DNA is TGTGTCAGCAGCCACCAGCAGGATCAGGGGCAGTTCTTC. It is translated as CVSSHQQDQGQFF.

The chain has TRBV4-1 and TRBJ1-2, with TRBD1 matching over 7 bases. The CDR3 is made up of 14 amino acids. The V gene's germline CDR1 is MGHRA and CDR2 YSYEKL. V lost 4 bases to trimming and J lost 8 bases; unmatched junction nucleotides: 10. CDR3 DNA sequence: TGCGCCAGCAGCCTAACTCAGGGGGTTGAGGGCTACACCTTC. Amino acids: CASSLTQGVEGYTF.

CDR3 coding DNA: TGTGCCAGCAGTTTATGGGAGACTAGTGTAGAGACCCAGTACTTC. It encodes CASSLWETSVETQYF. The gene calls are TRBV28 and TRBJ2-5; weak D call: TRBD2 (6 bases). Trimming pared 0 bases from V and 4 bases from J, leaving 12 bases between. CDR1 and CDR2 from the germline V gene are MDHEN and SYDVKM. The CDR3 spans 15 residues.

V and J are TRBV9 and TRBJ2-5, with 7 bases that match TRBD2. Germline V gene lookup returns CDR1 SGDLS and CDR2 YYNGEE. The CDR3 runs to 16 residues. After removal of 3 bases from V and 0 bases from J, the junction contained 8 bases not matched to a gene. This CDR3 is CASSGYGGSDQETQYF. In DNA form, the CDR3 reads TGTGCCAGCAGCGGCTACGGGGGGAGTGACCAAGAGACCCAGTACTTC.

With regard to this clonotype: A junction boundary mismatches the germline segment, possibly from a read error. The V gene is TRBV5-1, the J gene TRBJ2-5; TRBD2 agrees at 7 bases. The CDR3 contains 14 residues. Germline CDR1 and CDR2: SGHRS and YFSETQ. The DNA for the CDR3 is TGCGCCTGCAGCTTGTCGGGGGGAAAGGAGACCCAGTACTTC. It is translated as CACSLSGGKETQYF.

Regarding this clonotype: A much larger clone lies one base from this, so it may be a read error. The rearrangement links TRBV10-1 to TRBJ2-3; either TRBD1 or TRBD2 may fit D (5 bases each). The CDR3 totals 13 residues. Germline CDR1 reads WNHNN; CDR2 reads SYGVQD (reference sequence). Here the CDR3 DNA reads TGCTCCAGCAGAGGGGAGAATGCAGATACGCAGTATTTT. This encodes CSSRGENADTQYF.

Details on this clonotype: A much larger clone sits a single nucleotide away, making a read error possible. V and J are TRBV29-1 and TRBJ2-1; TRBD2 matches at 15 bases. Germline CDR1 is SQVTM and CDR2 is ANQGSEA. The length of the CDR3 is 13 residues. Here the CDR3 reads CGGRTSGRDEQFF. CDR3 nucleotides: TGCGGCGGCCGGACTAGCGGGAGGGATGAGCAGTTCTTC.

Comments on this clonotype: A read error may produce the germline difference seen at one junction end. DNA of the CDR3: TGTGCCTGGTATATCTACCGAGTTGAAGCTTCCTTT. Protein sequence: CAWYIYRVEASF. The gene calls are TRBV30 and TRBJ1-1, with D hard to call. Looked up from germline, CDR1 is GTSNPN and CDR2 is SVGIG (reference sequence). The CDR3 runs to 12 residues.

This clonotype was observed at least ten times. The genes are TRBV12-3 or TRBV12-4 and TRBJ1-1, with 10 bases identical to TRBD1. Trimming removed 4 bases from V and 8 bases from J; junction bases left unmatched: 1. This CDR3 has 12 amino acids. CDR3 DNA: TGTGCCAGCAGTTGGGGACAGGGGGAAGCTTTCTTT. Amino acid sequence: CASSWGQGEAFF.

Comments on this clonotype: This may be a read error, as it is one base from a much larger clone. CDR3 sequence (DNA): TGTGGCAGATCCCGGGACTCGGCCCACCAAGAGACCCAGTACTTC. Encoded protein: CGRSRDSAHQETQYF. The chain couples TRBV11-2 to TRBJ2-5; D perhaps matches TRBD2 (6 bases). Germline V lookup: CDR1 SGHAT, CDR2 FQNNGV. The CDR3 extends over 15 amino acids.

The chain uses TRBV19 and TRBJ2-1; perhaps TRBD2 as D (6 bases). Per the germline V gene, CDR1 is LNHDA and CDR2 is SQIVND (reference sequence). The CDR3 runs 13 residues. The ends were cut back, 7 bases at V and 4 bases at J, with 11 bases in the middle. CDR3 bases: TGTGCCAGTACCAGCGGGTTGTACAATGAGCAGTTCTTC. Protein product: CASTSGLYNEQFF.

Concerning this clonotype: Its ends do not fully match the called genes, so a read error is possible. This chain links TRBV11-2 with TRBJ2-5; the match to TRBD2 covers 10 bases. Germline CDR1 and CDR2: SGHAT and FQNNGV. CDR3 length equals 13 residues. This CDR3 reads CGSGGGDQETQYF. The CDR3 nucleotides read TGTGGAAGCGGGGGGGGGGACCAAGAGACCCAATACTTC.

The CDR3 protein is CASSSIPPELAGENNEQFF. CDR3 bases: TGTGCCAGCAGTTCCATCCCCCCCGAACTAGCGGGCGAAAACAATGAGCAGTTCTTC. The chain is built from TRBV6-1 and TRBJ2-1, with 9 bases lining up with TRBD2. The CDR3 length is 19 residues. J gave up 5 bases and V 5 bases, and 19 bases lay outside the gene matches. In germline, CDR1 is MNHNS, CDR2 SASEGT.

About this clonotype: The germline gene is not matched at one end of the junction; a read error may be the cause. The chain joins TRBV29-1 to TRBJ2-7; D ambiguous. The germline V gene encodes CDR1 SQVTM and CDR2 ANQGSEA. The CDR3 runs 12 residues. CDR3 sequence reads: CSAKDISYEQCF. The CDR3 bases are TGCAGCGCCAAAGACATCTCCTACGAGCAGTGCTTC.

The chain has TRBV28 and TRBJ1-2; D is possibly TRBD1 (6 bases). Germline values: CDR1 MDHEN, CDR2 SYDVKM. This CDR3 comprises 12 residues. Trimming cost V 7 bases and J 7 bases, with 13 bases left between them. The CDR3 here is CASTQGHFGYTF. The CDR3 coding sequence is TGTGCCAGCACCCAGGGGCACTTTGGCTACACCTTC.

This clonotype was detected only once. At one of its ends the junction is not consistent with the germline gene, which may arise from a read error. The chain is built from TRBV29-1 and TRBJ1-2; TRBD1 aligns across 7 bases. Germline CDR1 SQVTM, CDR2 ANQGSEA. The CDR3 consists of 15 residues. The CDR3 sequence is CSLAAGTDLNYGHTF. The CDR3 region has the DNA TGCAGCCTTGCTGCCGGGACAGACCTTAACTATGGCCACACCTTC.

As concerns this clonotype: Being one base from a much bigger clone, this may be a read error. The V and J genes are TRBV6-6 and TRBJ2-3; D possibly corresponds to TRBD2 (5 bases). The CDR3 totals 19 residues. Germline V CDR1 and CDR2: MNHNY, SVGAGI (reference sequence). The CDR3 nucleotides are TGTGCCAGCAGTACCCCTTCCCCTACGGCAGCTTCTAGCACAGATACGCAGTTTTTT. It specifies CASSTPSPTAASSTDTQFF.

This clonotype was counted ten times or more. The chain couples TRBV12-3 or TRBV12-4 to TRBJ2-2; perhaps D is TRBD1 or TRBD2 (5 bases each). This CDR3 region has 12 residues. V lost 11 bases, J lost 2 bases, and 9 bases lay in between. CDR3 in DNA: TGTGCCTCGTGGGACAACACCGGGGAGCTGTTTTTT. It translates to CASWDNTGELFF.

On this clonotype: It is likely a read error, because the conserved phenylalanine at the end of the CDR3 is missing. The V call is TRBV6-2 or TRBV6-3, the J call TRBJ2-3; 9 bases agree with TRBD2. This CDR3 comprises 15 residues. Per germline, CDR1 MNHEY and CDR2 SVGEGT. The CDR3 loop reads CASSPGTSSTDMQYL. The CDR3 nucleotides read TGTGCCAGCAGTCCCGGGACTAGCAGCACAGATATGCAGTATCTT.

Points on this clonotype: In this CDR3 the conserved last residue, phenylalanine or tryptophan, is missing, so a read error is likely. CDR3 DNA sequence: TGTGCCAGCAGTTATAGGCCTCGTTCGGGGGTGGCAAATAATGAAAAACTGTTTCTT. Its translation is CASSYRPRSGVANNEKLFL. V and J are TRBV6-5 and TRBJ1-4, with D possibly TRBD1 on 5 matching bases. In germline, CDR1 is MNHEY, CDR2 SVGAGI. Trimming removed 3 bases at V and 4 bases at J, with 24 bases between. The CDR3 is made up of 19 amino acids.

Remarks on this clonotype: The junction shows a germline mismatch at one end, possibly a read error. The chain recombines TRBV12-3 or TRBV12-4 with TRBJ1-1; D is perhaps TRBD1 (5 bases). The CDR3 is made up of 12 amino acids. The CDR3 DNA is TGTGCCAACAGCGCAGGGATCACTGAAGCTATCTTT. This encodes CANSAGITEAIF.

The rearrangement links TRBV2 to TRBJ2-1; D is possibly TRBD2 (6 bases). Germline values: CDR1 SNHLY, CDR2 FYNNEI. The V gene lost 7 bases and the J gene lost 0 bases, with 10 bases spanning the gap. The CDR3 is made up of 14 amino acids. CDR3 region: CASIRESSYNEQFF. In DNA, the CDR3 is TGTGCCAGCATTCGGGAGAGCTCCTACAATGAGCAGTTCTTC.

About this clonotype itself: The conserved final phenylalanine or tryptophan is absent from the CDR3, which likely points to a read error. This chain joins TRBV4-1 and TRBJ1-1, with D tentatively TRBD1 (5 bases). V was clipped by 2 bases and J by 9 bases, with 16 bases between them. This CDR3 comprises 14 residues. Germline V gene lookup returns CDR1 MGHRA and CDR2 YSYEKL. Written as DNA, the CDR3 is TGCGCCAGCAGCCAAACGCAGACAGCGCCTCAAGCTTTCTAT. Amino acid sequence: CASSQTQTAPQAFY.

This clonotype was counted ten times or more. The chain links TRBV11-1 to TRBJ1-1, with a tentative D call TRBD1 (6 bases). Germline V gene sequence: CDR1 SGHAT, CDR2 FQDESV (reference sequence). The CDR3 has 14 amino acids. Trimming removed 2 bases at V and 5 bases at J, with 12 bases between. The CDR3 region is CASSLWGQGTEAFF. CDR3 DNA sequence: TGTGCCAGCAGCTTATGGGGGCAGGGGACTGAAGCTTTCTTT.

Points on this clonotype: At one end the junction does not follow the germline gene, possibly because of a read error. J is TRBJ2-5 and V is TRBV29-1, with D perhaps matching TRBD1 (6 bases). The CDR3 is 14 residues long. From germline, CDR1 is SQVTM and CDR2 ANQGSEA. The CDR3 bases are TGTAGCGTTGAAGATTCAGGGGCAGGGAAGACCCAGTGCTTC. This encodes CSVEDSGAGKTQCF. The full variable domain, completed using reference TRBV29-1 and TRBJ2-5, is SAVISQKPSRDICQRGTSLTIQCQVDSQVTMMFWYRQQPGQSLTLIATANQGSEATYESGFVIDKFPISRPNLTFSTLTVSNMSPEDSSIYLCSVEDSGAGKTQCFGPGTRLLVL.

For this clonotype: The CDR3 does not end in the conserved phenylalanine or tryptophan, so this is likely a read error. This sequence joins TRBV5-1 and TRBJ2-5; D is undetermined. The germline CDR1 and CDR2 sequences are SGHRS and YFSETQ. This CDR3 is built from 15 residues. CDR3: CASNLEGYPLETQYL. CDR3 nucleotide sequence: TGCGCCAGCAACTTGGAAGGGTACCCTCTAGAGACCCAGTACCTC.

Worth noting for this clonotype: Lacking the conserved final phenylalanine or tryptophan, this CDR3 likely reflects a read error. Because the CDR3's place on the DNA is in doubt, the DNA is left out and the CDR3 is given as listed by TCRdb. The genes are TRBV12-3 or TRBV12-4 and TRBJ2-7; the table assigns TRBD1, which was not confirmed against the DNA. The CDR3 contains 14 residues when both ends are counted. CDR3 residues: CASSTGQGTHEQHL.

The CDR3 nucleotides read TGTGCCAGCAGCCTCCTAACAGAGTGGAGGGCCGGCGGTGAGCAGTTCTTC. Amino acids: CASSLLTEWRAGGEQFF. V gene TRBV11-2 combines with J gene TRBJ2-1; weak D call: TRBD2 (6 bases). V lost 5 bases and J 9 bases, leaving 26 bases between the germline ends. CDR1 is SGHAT and CDR2 is FQNNGV in the germline V gene. The CDR3 has 17 residues.